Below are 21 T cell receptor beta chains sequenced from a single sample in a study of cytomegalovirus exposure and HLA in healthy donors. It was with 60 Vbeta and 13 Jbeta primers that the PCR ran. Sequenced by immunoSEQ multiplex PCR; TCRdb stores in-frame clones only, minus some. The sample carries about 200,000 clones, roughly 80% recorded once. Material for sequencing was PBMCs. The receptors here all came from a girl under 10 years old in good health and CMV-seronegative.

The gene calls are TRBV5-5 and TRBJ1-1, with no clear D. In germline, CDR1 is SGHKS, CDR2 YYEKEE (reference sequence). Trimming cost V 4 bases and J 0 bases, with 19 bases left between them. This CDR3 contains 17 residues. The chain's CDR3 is CASSPLPRRAMNTEAFF. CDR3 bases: TGTGCCAGCAGCCCCCTCCCACGGAGAGCCATGAACACTGAAGCTTTCTTT.

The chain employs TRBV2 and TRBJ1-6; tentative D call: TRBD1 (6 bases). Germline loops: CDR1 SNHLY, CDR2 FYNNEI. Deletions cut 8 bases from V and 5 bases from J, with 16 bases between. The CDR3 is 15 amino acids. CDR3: CASSVWDIDNSPLHF. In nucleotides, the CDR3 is TGTGCCAGCTCCGTCTGGGACATAGATAATTCACCCCTCCACTTT.

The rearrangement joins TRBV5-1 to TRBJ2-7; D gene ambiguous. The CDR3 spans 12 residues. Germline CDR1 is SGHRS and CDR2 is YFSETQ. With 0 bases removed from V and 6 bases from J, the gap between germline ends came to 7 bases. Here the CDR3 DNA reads TGCGCCAGCAGCTTGGTTGAGCGCGAGCAGTACTTC. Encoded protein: CASSLVEREQYF.

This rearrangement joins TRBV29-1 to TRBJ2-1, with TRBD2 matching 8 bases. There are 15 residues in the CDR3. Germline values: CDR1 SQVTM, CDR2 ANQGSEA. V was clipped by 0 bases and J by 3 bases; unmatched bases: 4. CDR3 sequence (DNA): TGCAGCGTTGAAGACCCCAGCGGGAGCTACAATGAGCAGTTCTTC. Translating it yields CSVEDPSGSYNEQFF.

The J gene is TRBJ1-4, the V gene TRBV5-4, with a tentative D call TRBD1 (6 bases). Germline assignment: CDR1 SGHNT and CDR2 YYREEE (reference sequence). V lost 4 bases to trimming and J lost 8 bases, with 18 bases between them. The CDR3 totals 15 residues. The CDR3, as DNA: TGTGCCAGCAGCCGAGGGGAGGGGCAGGGGGAAAAACTGTTTTTT. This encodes CASSRGEGQGEKLFF. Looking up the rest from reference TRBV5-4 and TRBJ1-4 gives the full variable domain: ETGVTQSPTHLIKTRGQQVTLRCSSQSGHNTVSWYQQALGQGPQFIFQYYREEENGRGNFPPRFSGLQFPNYSSELNVNALELDDSALYLCASSRGEGQGEKLFFGSGTQLSVL.

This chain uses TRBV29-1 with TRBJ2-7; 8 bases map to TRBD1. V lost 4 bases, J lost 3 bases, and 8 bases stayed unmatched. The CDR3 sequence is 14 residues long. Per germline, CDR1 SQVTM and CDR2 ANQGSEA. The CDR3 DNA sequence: TGCAGCGTTGGTCATGGACAGGGATTCTACGAGCAGTACTTC. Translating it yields CSVGHGQGFYEQYF.

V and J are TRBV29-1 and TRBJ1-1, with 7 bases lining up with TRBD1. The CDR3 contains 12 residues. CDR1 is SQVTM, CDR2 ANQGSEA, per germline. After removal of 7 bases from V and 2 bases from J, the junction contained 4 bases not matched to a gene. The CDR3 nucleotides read TGCAGCGCGAGACAGGGAAACACTGAAGCTTTCTTT. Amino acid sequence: CSARQGNTEAFF.

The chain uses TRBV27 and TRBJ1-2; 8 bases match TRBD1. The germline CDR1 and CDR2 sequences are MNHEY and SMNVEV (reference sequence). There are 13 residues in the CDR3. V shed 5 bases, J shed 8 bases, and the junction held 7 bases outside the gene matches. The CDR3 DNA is TGTGCCAGCAGTCGGACAGGGATGATAGGCTACACCTTC. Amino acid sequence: CASSRTGMIGYTF.

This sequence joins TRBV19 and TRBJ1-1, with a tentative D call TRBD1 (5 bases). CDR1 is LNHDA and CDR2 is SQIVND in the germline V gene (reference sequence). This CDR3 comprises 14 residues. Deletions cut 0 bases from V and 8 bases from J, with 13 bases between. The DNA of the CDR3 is TGTGCCAGTAGTATAGATACCTACCAGGGCGAAGCTTTCTTT. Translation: CASSIDTYQGEAFF.

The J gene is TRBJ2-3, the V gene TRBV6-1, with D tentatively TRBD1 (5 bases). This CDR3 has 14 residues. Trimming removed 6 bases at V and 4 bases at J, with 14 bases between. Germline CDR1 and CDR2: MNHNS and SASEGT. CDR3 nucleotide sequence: TGTGCCAGCAGGATGCCAGGGTTCGCAGATACGCAGTATTTT. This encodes CASRMPGFADTQYF.

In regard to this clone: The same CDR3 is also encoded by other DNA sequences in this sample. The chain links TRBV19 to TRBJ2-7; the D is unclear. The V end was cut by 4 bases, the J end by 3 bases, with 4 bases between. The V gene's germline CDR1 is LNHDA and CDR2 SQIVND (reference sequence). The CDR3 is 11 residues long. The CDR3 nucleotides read TGTGCCAGTAGTACGGGCTACGAGCAGTACTTC. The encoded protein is CASSTGYEQYF.

The chain's CDR3 is CASSLMAQGRSTDTQYF. The DNA of the CDR3 is TGTGCCAGCAGCTTAATGGCCCAGGGGCGGAGCACAGATACGCAGTATTTT. This sequence joins TRBV7-3 and TRBJ2-3; TRBD1 might be the D (6 bases). Trimming cost V 1 base and J 0 bases, with 14 bases left between them. The CDR3 runs 17 residues. From germline, CDR1 is SGHTA and CDR2 FQGTGA.

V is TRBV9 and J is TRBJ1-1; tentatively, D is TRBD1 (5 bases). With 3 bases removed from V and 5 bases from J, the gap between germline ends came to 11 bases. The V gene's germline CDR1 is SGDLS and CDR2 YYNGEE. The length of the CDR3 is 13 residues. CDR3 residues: CASSAPRGTEAFF. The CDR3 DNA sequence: TGTGCCAGCAGCGCCCCAAGGGGTACTGAAGCTTTCTTT.

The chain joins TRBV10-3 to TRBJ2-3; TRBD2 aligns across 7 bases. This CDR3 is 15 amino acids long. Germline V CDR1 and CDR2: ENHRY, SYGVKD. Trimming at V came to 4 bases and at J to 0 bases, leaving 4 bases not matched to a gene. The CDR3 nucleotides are TGTGCCATCAGTGTGGGCGGGGGAAGCACAGATACGCAGTATTTT. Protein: CAISVGGGSTDTQYF.

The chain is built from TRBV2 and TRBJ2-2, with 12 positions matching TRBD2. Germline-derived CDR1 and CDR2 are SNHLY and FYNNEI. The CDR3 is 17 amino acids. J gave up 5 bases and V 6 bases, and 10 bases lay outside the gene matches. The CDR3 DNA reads TGTGCCAGCAGCCTGTGGACTAGCGGGACAAAAACCGGGGAGCTGTTTTTT. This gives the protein CASSLWTSGTKTGELFF.

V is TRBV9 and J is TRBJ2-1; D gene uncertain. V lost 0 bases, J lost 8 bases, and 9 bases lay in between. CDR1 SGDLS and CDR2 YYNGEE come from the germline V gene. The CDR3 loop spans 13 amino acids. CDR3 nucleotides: TGTGCCAGCAGCGTAGGCGGATACGATGAGCAGTTCTTC. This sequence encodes CASSVGGYDEQFF. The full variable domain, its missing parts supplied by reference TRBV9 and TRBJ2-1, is DSGVTQTPKHLITATGQRVTLRCSPRSGDLSVYWYQQSLDQGLQFLIQYYNGEERAKGNILERFSAQQFPDLHSELNLSSLELGDSALYFCASSVGGYDEQFFGPGTRLTVL.

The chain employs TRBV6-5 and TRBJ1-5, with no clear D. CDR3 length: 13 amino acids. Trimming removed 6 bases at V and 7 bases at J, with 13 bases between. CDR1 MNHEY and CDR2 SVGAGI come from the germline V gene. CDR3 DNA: TGTGCCAGCAGCCAACGCGGTGGACAGCCCCAGCATTTT. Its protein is CASSQRGGQPQHF.

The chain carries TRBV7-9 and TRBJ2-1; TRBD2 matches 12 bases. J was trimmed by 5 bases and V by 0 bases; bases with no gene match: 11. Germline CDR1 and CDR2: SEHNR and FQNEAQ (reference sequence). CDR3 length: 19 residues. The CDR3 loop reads CASSLAGSSGRGRDNEQFF. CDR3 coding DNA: TGTGCCAGCAGCTTAGCTGGGTCTAGCGGGAGGGGACGGGACAATGAGCAGTTCTTC.

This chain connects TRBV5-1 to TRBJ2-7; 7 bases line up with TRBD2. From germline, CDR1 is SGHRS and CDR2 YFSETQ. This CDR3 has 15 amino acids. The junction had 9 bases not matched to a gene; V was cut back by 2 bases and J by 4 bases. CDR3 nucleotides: TGCGCCAGCAGCTTCCAAGCGGGGAGAGGATACGAGCAGTACTTC. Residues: CASSFQAGRGYEQYF.

The CDR3 loop is CASSLRGGTDTQYF. As DNA, the CDR3 is TGTGCCAGCAGCTTACGAGGGGGAACAGATACGCAGTATTTT. V usage is TRBV7-3 and J usage is TRBJ2-3, with a weak D call TRBD1 (6 bases). The CDR3 loop spans 14 amino acids. The V end lost 2 bases, the J end lost 3 bases, and 9 bases lay between the germline ends. CDR1 and CDR2 (germline): SGHTA, FQGTGA.

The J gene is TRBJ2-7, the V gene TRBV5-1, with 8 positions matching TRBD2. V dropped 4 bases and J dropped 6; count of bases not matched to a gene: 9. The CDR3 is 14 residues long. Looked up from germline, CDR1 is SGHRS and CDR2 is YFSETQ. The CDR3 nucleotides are TGCGCCAGCAGCCCCAGCGGGGGAGTACTCGAGCAGTACTTC. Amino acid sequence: CASSPSGGVLEQYF.